These 27 T cell receptor beta chains were sequenced from one sample in a study of human T cells and chemical hapten exposure. Time point of the sample: patch test 1, 2 weeks after DPC sensitization. Sample treatment: therapeutic diphenylcyclopropenone sensitization with weekly scalp DPC. TCRdb reprocessed the RACE reads with MiXCR, giving one entry per CDR3 protein. The table lists over 85,000 distinct CDR3 sequences, about an eighth of them singletons. The material sequenced was whole blood, taken in connection with sensitization to the hapten diphenylcyclopropenone (DPC). Receptors were obtained from a woman in her thirties or forties with alopecia areata. Some clones in this sample may be carry-over from other donors' samples.

This clonotype occurred a few times. Written as DNA, the CDR3 is TGTGCCAGCAGTCCGGATCCCTATTCACCCCTCCACTTT. Its protein product is CASSPDPYSPLHF. The chain joins TRBV27 to TRBJ1-6; no clear D gene. The CDR3 loop spans 13 amino acids. Germline values: CDR1 MNHEY, CDR2 SMNVEV (reference sequence). The germline V and J ends were trimmed by 5 bases and 8 bases, with 10 bases remaining between them.

For the CDR3, the DNA is TGTGCCAGCAGCCAAGATTTCGATCAGCCCCAGCATTTT. This encodes CASSQDFDQPQHF. This chain links TRBV3-1 with TRBJ1-5, with D hard to call. Per germline, CDR1 LGHDT and CDR2 YNNKEL (reference sequence). The CDR3 runs 13 residues. Trimming left V 0 bases short and J 5 bases short, with 5 bases between.

There are many counts of this clonotype. The rearrangement uses TRBV7-8 and TRBJ2-5, with a possible D match to TRBD1 (6 bases). CDR1 and CDR2 from the germline V gene are SGHVS and FQNEAQ. The V and J ends lost 2 bases and 4 bases respectively, with 17 bases between them. CDR3 length: 16 residues. The CDR3 is CASSLRPGQLPETQYF. For the CDR3, the DNA is TGTGCCAGCAGCTTACGCCCGGGACAACTACCAGAGACCCAGTACTTC.

This clonotype was counted a few times. The chain employs TRBV5-1 and TRBJ2-3; D may match TRBD1 or TRBD2 (5 bases each). Germline V gene sequence: CDR1 SGHRS, CDR2 YFSETQ. V shed 4 bases and J shed 5 bases, with 17 bases lying between them. The CDR3 totals 15 residues. The CDR3 reads CASSAPGPVGDTQYF. The DNA for the CDR3 is TGCGCCAGCAGCGCCCCGGGACCCGTGGGAGATACGCAGTATTTT.

The chain couples TRBV11-2 to TRBJ1-1, with D unclear. Germline V gene lookup returns CDR1 SGHAT and CDR2 FQNNGV. Deletions cut 1 base from V and 5 bases from J, with 20 bases between. This CDR3 region has 17 residues. CDR3 sequence: CASSLVSPALLGTEAFF. In DNA form, the CDR3 reads TGTGCCAGCAGCTTAGTCTCGCCGGCCCTCCTGGGAACTGAAGCTTTCTTT.

This clonotype was seen many times. The chain recombines TRBV7-9 with TRBJ2-7, with 9 nucleotides matching TRBD1. The CDR3 runs to 15 residues. The V gene's germline CDR1 is SEHNR and CDR2 FQNEAQ (reference sequence). The V and J ends lost 5 bases and 1 base, in that order; junction bases with no gene match: 6. The CDR3 nucleotides are TGTGCCAGCAGCCCCGGACAGGGGAGTTCCTACGAGCAGTACTTC. It codes for CASSPGQGSSYEQYF.

CDR3 in amino acids: CASSQGDRPSGEQYF. DNA of the CDR3: TGTGCCAGCAGCCAAGGGGACAGACCCTCCGGTGAGCAGTACTTC. The chain links TRBV3-1 to TRBJ2-7; 7 bases align to TRBD1. The germline V gene has CDR1 LGHDT and CDR2 YNNKEL (reference sequence). With 1 base clipped from V and 7 bases from J, the junction kept 10 bases outside the gene matches. The CDR3 covers 15 residues.

This sequence joins TRBV7-8 and TRBJ1-1; D not resolved. Germline V CDR1 and CDR2: SGHVS, FQNEAQ. V lost 1 base, J lost 1 base, and 4 bases lay in between. The CDR3 loop spans 13 amino acids. The DNA of the CDR3 is TGTGCCAGCAGCTTAGTCCGGAACACTGAAGCTTTCTTT. Amino acid sequence: CASSLVRNTEAFF.

This clonotype was observed a few times. The V gene is TRBV7-2, the J gene TRBJ2-1; TRBD1 matches at 7 bases. Germline V gene data show CDR1 as SGHTA and CDR2 as FQGNSA. CDR3 length: 15 amino acids. V shed 1 base, J shed 5 bases, and the junction held 5 bases outside the gene matches. The DNA for the CDR3 is TGTGCCAGCAGCTTAGTTCTGACAGGGAACAATGAGCAGTTCTTC. This codes for CASSLVLTGNNEQFF.

This chain connects TRBV5-1 to TRBJ1-5; no clear D. Germline V gene data show CDR1 as SGHRS and CDR2 as YFSETQ. Trimming took 1 base from V and 4 from J, leaving 6 bases between them. The CDR3 runs 13 residues. The CDR3, as DNA: TGCGCCAGCAGCTTGTCCGGAAATCAGCCCCAGCATTTT. Its translation is CASSLSGNQPQHF.

In this sample, this clonotype turned up a few times. CDR3 DNA: TGTGCCAGCAGCTTATGGACTCGCCTGCGAAACAATCAGCCCCAGCATTTT. Translation gives CASSLWTRLRNNQPQHF. The chain uses TRBV21-1 and TRBJ1-5. TRBV21-1 is labeled a pseudogene. CDR3 length: 17 amino acids.

This clonotype occurred a few times. The genes are TRBV5-5 and TRBJ2-7; 10 nucleotides line up with TRBD2. CDR1 is SGHKS, CDR2 YYEKEE, per germline (reference sequence). Losses at the gene ends were 3 bases for V and 0 bases for J; bases not matched to a gene: 6. This CDR3 is 16 amino acids long. The CDR3 spells CASSYGASGSSYEQYF. CDR3 coding DNA: TGTGCCAGCAGCTATGGGGCTAGCGGGAGCTCCTACGAGCAGTACTTC.

The V call is TRBV21-1, the J call TRBJ2-2. TRBV21-1 is a listed pseudogene. The CDR3 totals 13 residues. The DNA for the CDR3 is TGTGCCAGCAGCAAAGCAAGGGCCGGGGAGCTGTTTTTT. Its protein product is CASSKARAGELFF.

This sequence joins TRBV6-2 or TRBV6-3 and TRBJ2-7; 7 nucleotides agree with TRBD2. This CDR3 has 14 residues. Germline V gene data show CDR1 as MNHEY and CDR2 as SVGEGT. The trim removed 8 bases at V and 4 bases at J, leaving 11 bases unmatched. In nucleotides, the CDR3 is TGTGCCAGCCCCTCCGGCGGGAGAAATTACGAGCAGTACTTC. This translates into CASPSGGRNYEQYF.

The chain combines TRBV7-3 with TRBJ2-1, with TRBD2 matching over 12 bases. The J segment lost 9 bases and the V segment lost 4 bases, leaving 10 bases of the junction unmatched. The CDR3 runs to 16 residues. The germline CDR1 and CDR2 sequences are SGHTA and FQGTGA. The CDR3 DNA sequence: TGTGCCAGCAGCTCCCGGACTAGCGGGATGGGTGGTGAGCAGTTCTTC. Translation: CASSSRTSGMGGEQFF.

V and J are TRBV7-2 and TRBJ2-2; unclear D gene. V was clipped by 5 bases and J by 6 bases, with 7 bases between them. The CDR3 length is 12 residues. Germline CDR1 is SGHTA and CDR2 is FQGNSA. Here the CDR3 DNA reads TGTGCCAGCAGCCTACAACCCGGGGAGCTGTTTTTT. It encodes CASSLQPGELFF.

This clonotype appeared a few times. The V gene is TRBV6-6, the J gene TRBJ2-1; 12 bases agree with TRBD1. The V and J ends lost 7 bases and 6 bases, in that order; junction bases with no gene match: 10. Germline V lookup: CDR1 MNHNY, CDR2 SVGAGI (reference sequence). CDR3 length: 16 amino acids. The CDR3 here is CASKYPGTGGSNEQFF. In DNA form, the CDR3 reads TGTGCCAGCAAATATCCCGGGACAGGGGGCTCCAATGAGCAGTTCTTC.

This rearrangement joins TRBV28 to TRBJ1-1; D gene uncertain. This CDR3 comprises 12 residues. CDR1 is MDHEN and CDR2 is SYDVKM in the germline V gene. The V end was cut by 5 bases, the J end by 1 base, with 5 bases between. The CDR3 loop is CASSRPNTEAFF. As DNA, the CDR3 is TGTGCCAGCAGTCGGCCGAACACTGAAGCTTTCTTT.

This clonotype was recorded a few times. The CDR3 DNA reads as TGTGCCAGCAAATTGGGACTAGCGGGAACCTACGAGCAGTACTTC. It translates to CASKLGLAGTYEQYF. The chain recombines TRBV12-3 or TRBV12-4 with TRBJ2-7; 13 bases agree with TRBD2. The trim removed 7 bases at V and 2 bases at J, leaving 5 bases unmatched. CDR3 length: 15 residues.

This clonotype was seen a handful of times. The J gene is TRBJ1-3, the V gene TRBV28; D remains ambiguous. V dropped 7 bases and J dropped 5 bases, with 15 bases sitting between them. From germline, CDR1 is MDHEN and CDR2 SYDVKM. This CDR3 comprises 14 residues. The CDR3: CASITPGIRNTIYF. The CDR3 nucleotides are TGTGCCAGCATCACCCCGGGAATACGAAACACCATATATTTT.

This chain connects TRBV7-2 to TRBJ2-1; D is unresolved. Per germline, CDR1 SGHTA and CDR2 FQGNSA. CDR3 size: 12 residues. V was pared by 8 bases and J by 5 bases, with 10 bases between. For the CDR3, the DNA is TGTGCCAGCGGCGTCTTTAACAATGAGCAGTTCTTC. Translated, it gives CASGVFNNEQFF.

V is TRBV11-2 and J is TRBJ2-1; 14 nucleotides line up with TRBD2. The CDR3 is 14 amino acids. V trimming: 5 bases; J trimming: 10 bases; junction bases outside the gene matches: 4. CDR1 and CDR2 (germline): SGHAT, FQNNGV. In nucleotides, the CDR3 is TGTGCCAGCAGCCCGGGACTAGCGGGAGTAGAGCAGTTCTTC. It encodes CASSPGLAGVEQFF.

This clonotype was detected only a few times. V usage is TRBV5-1 and J usage is TRBJ2-1, with D perhaps matching TRBD1 or TRBD2 (5 bases each). The CDR3 covers 12 residues. V dropped 3 bases and J dropped 8 bases, with 9 bases sitting between them. Germline V gene sequence: CDR1 SGHRS, CDR2 YFSETQ. The chain's CDR3 is CASSWDRYEQFF. CDR3 DNA: TGCGCCAGCAGCTGGGACCGGTATGAGCAGTTCTTC.

In this sample, this clonotype turned up many times. The chain recombines TRBV19 with TRBJ1-5; no definite D call. V was cut by 6 bases and J by 1 base, with 13 bases left in between. The V gene's germline CDR1 is LNHDA and CDR2 SQIVND (reference sequence). The CDR3 has 15 amino acids. CDR3 sequence reads: CASSVNGPSNQPQHF. The CDR3 nucleotides are TGTGCCAGTAGCGTGAACGGACCAAGCAATCAGCCCCAGCATTTT.

The V call is TRBV29-1, the J call TRBJ2-7; 12 nucleotides align to TRBD1. This CDR3 has 19 amino acids. Germline CDR1 is SQVTM and CDR2 is ANQGSEA. With V trimmed by 4 bases and J by 4 bases, 20 bases remained unmatched. CDR3 in DNA: TGCAGCGTTGCGGAACCACGCGGGACAGGGGGCATTGGTGGATACGAGCAGTACTTC. Amino acids: CSVAEPRGTGGIGGYEQYF.

This clonotype was counted many times. Germline is not matched at one junction end, which may reflect a read error. The chain employs TRBV29-1 and TRBJ2-1; no definite D call. Per the germline V gene, CDR1 is SQVTM and CDR2 is ANQGSEA. The CDR3 has 11 residues. The CDR3 reads CSARQYNEQFF. DNA for the CDR3: TGCAGCGCTCGCCAGTACAATGAACAGTTCTTC.

The V gene is TRBV11-3, the J gene TRBJ1-6, with TRBD1 identical over 10 bases. Germline CDR1 reads SGHNT; CDR2 reads YENEEA. The CDR3 is made up of 14 amino acids. With 4 bases clipped from V and 10 bases from J, the junction kept 4 bases outside the gene matches. The CDR3 loop is CASSSTGGCSPLHF. In nucleotides, the CDR3 is TGTGCCAGCAGCTCGACAGGGGGCTGCTCACCCCTCCACTTT.